These 30 T cell receptor beta chains were all obtained from the same sample, sequenced in a study of blood T cell repertoires in COVID-19. Sequenced by immunoSEQ multiplex PCR; TCRdb stores in-frame clones only, minus some. The sample includes 130,000 or so clones, about 89% of them seen just once. Input material: peripheral blood. Source of these receptors: a man aged 50-59 years with active or convalescent COVID-19.

This chain links TRBV19 with TRBJ1-5; 8 bases match TRBD1. Germline lookup yields CDR1 LNHDA and CDR2 SQIVND (reference sequence). Unmatched junction bases numbered 4, after V lost 3 bases and J lost 9 bases. The CDR3 spans 13 residues. CDR3 sequence reads: CASSMDRVRPQHF. The CDR3 coding sequence is TGTGCCAGTAGTATGGACAGGGTTCGGCCCCAGCATTTT. Using reference TRBV19 and TRBJ1-5 for the parts outside the CDR3, the full variable domain is DGGITQSPKYLFRKEGQNVTLSCEQNLNHDAMYWYRQDPGQGLRLIYYSQIVNDFQKGDIAEGYSVSREKKESFPLTVTSAQKNPTAFYLCASSMDRVRPQHFGDGTRLSIL.

The chain links TRBV2 to TRBJ2-4; 14 nucleotides match TRBD2. The CDR3 sequence is 14 residues long. Germline CDR1 and CDR2: SNHLY and FYNNEI. Trimming took 6 bases from V and 9 from J; bases not matched to a gene: 4. The CDR3 DNA sequence: TGTGCCAGCAGGGGACTAGCGGGAGTTTTCATTCAGTACTTC. Translated, it gives CASRGLAGVFIQYF.

The chain combines TRBV7-8 with TRBJ1-1; the D gene is possibly TRBD1 (5 bases). V dropped 8 bases and J dropped 5 bases, with 21 bases sitting between them. The CDR3 spans 15 residues. CDR1 and CDR2 from the germline V gene are SGHVS and FQNEAQ. CDR3 in DNA: TGTGCCAGCGAAGATTCAACGGTAAGGGGTACTGAAGCTTTCTTT. Amino acids: CASEDSTVRGTEAFF.

V and J are TRBV7-2 and TRBJ2-3; TRBD1 aligns across 7 bases. There are 15 residues in the CDR3. The ends lost 5 bases at V and 2 bases at J; junction bases unmatched: 7. CDR1 and CDR2 from the germline V gene are SGHTA and FQGNSA. Here the CDR3 DNA reads TGTGCCAGCAGCCTTGGACAGGCAATCACAGATACGCAGTATTTT. It is translated as CASSLGQAITDTQYF.

This chain connects TRBV30 to TRBJ1-6; no clear D gene. This CDR3 is built from 15 residues. From germline, CDR1 is GTSNPN and CDR2 SVGIG (reference sequence). V was clipped by 5 bases and J by 5 bases, with 16 bases between them. Here the CDR3 DNA reads TGTGCCTGGGAAGTCAGGCAGACCCATAATTCACCCCTCCACTTT. Encoded protein: CAWEVRQTHNSPLHF.

This chain links TRBV6-5 with TRBJ1-1; D is uncertain. Germline CDR1 is MNHEY and CDR2 is SVGAGI. This CDR3 contains 14 residues. Trimming stripped 2 bases from V and 5 bases from J, with 12 bases between. The CDR3 DNA is TGTGCCAGCAGTTACCGCTTAGGAGGTACTGAAGCTTTCTTT. It codes for CASSYRLGGTEAFF.

The genes are TRBV6-5 and TRBJ1-5; D is unresolved. V shed 6 bases and J shed 6 bases, with 15 bases lying between them. Per germline, CDR1 MNHEY and CDR2 SVGAGI. The CDR3 consists of 14 residues. The CDR3 DNA reads as TGTGCCAGCAGGCCCCACCGGGATATTCAGCCCCAGCATTTT. Translating gives CASRPHRDIQPQHF.

V gene TRBV19 combines with J gene TRBJ1-1, with D unresolved. This CDR3 spans 13 amino acids. The V end was cut by 5 bases, the J end by 3 bases, with 10 bases between. Germline-derived CDR1 and CDR2 are LNHDA and SQIVND (reference sequence). CDR3 DNA sequence: TGTGCCAGTAGTTGGTCAGCGGACACTGAAGCTTTCTTT. Translating gives CASSWSADTEAFF. The full variable domain, its missing parts supplied by reference TRBV19 and TRBJ1-1, is DGGITQSPKYLFRKEGQNVTLSCEQNLNHDAMYWYRQDPGQGLRLIYYSQIVNDFQKGDIAEGYSVSREKKESFPLTVTSAQKNPTAFYLCASSWSADTEAFFGQGTRLTVV.

In DNA form, the CDR3 reads TGCGCCAGCACCCACAGGGTGGGGGCGGTGAACACTGAAGCTTTCTTT. Translating gives CASTHRVGAVNTEAFF. The rearrangement joins TRBV10-2 to TRBJ1-1; D may be TRBD1 (6 bases). Trimming cost V 7 bases and J 0 bases, with 18 bases left between them. Germline V gene sequence: CDR1 WSHSY, CDR2 SAAADI. This CDR3 has 16 residues.

The V call is TRBV30, the J call TRBJ1-5; D gene ambiguous. This CDR3 contains 14 residues. Between the trimmed V and J ends, which lost 0 bases and 3 bases, there was a span of 9 bases. The germline CDR1 and CDR2 sequences are GTSNPN and SVGIG (reference sequence). The CDR3 sequence: CAWSVETINQPQHF. CDR3 DNA: TGTGCCTGGAGTGTAGAGACAATCAATCAGCCCCAGCATTTT.

This clone showed up just a few times. This sequence joins TRBV24-1 and TRBJ2-3; D perhaps matches TRBD2 (6 bases). V was cut by 5 bases and J by 0 bases, with 8 bases left in between. This CDR3 is built from 14 residues. Per the germline V gene, CDR1 is KGHDR and CDR2 is SFDVKD. CDR3 in amino acids: CATSVGTSTDTQYF. In nucleotides, the CDR3 is TGTGCCACCAGTGTCGGGACTAGCACAGATACGCAGTATTTT.

This chain uses TRBV7-9 with TRBJ2-1, with D maybe TRBD2 (5 bases). The CDR3 totals 15 residues. The V end was cut by 1 base, the J end by 1 base, with 8 bases between. The germline V gene encodes CDR1 SEHNR and CDR2 FQNEAQ (reference sequence). The CDR3, as DNA: TGTGCCAGCAGCTTAGTGCCGGGATCCTACAATGAGCAGTTCTTC. Translated: CASSLVPGSYNEQFF.

This rearrangement joins TRBV28 to TRBJ1-5, with D unclear. Trimming removed 11 bases at V and 3 bases at J, with 11 bases between. CDR3 size: 12 residues. The germline V gene has CDR1 MDHEN and CDR2 SYDVKM. The CDR3 DNA is TGTGCCGGAAATCGGGTCAATCAGCCCCAGCATTTT. It translates to CAGNRVNQPQHF. The entire variable domain, with the rest obtained from reference TRBV28 and TRBJ1-5, is as follows: DVKVTQSSRYLVKRTGEKVFLECVQDMDHENMFWYRQDPGLGLRLIYFSYDVKMKEKGDIPEGYSVSREKKERFSLILESASTNQTSMYLCAGNRVNQPQHFGDGTRLSIL.

The rearrangement links TRBV13 to TRBJ2-7; no definite D call. Germline CDR1 and CDR2: PRHDT and FYEKMQ (reference sequence). V lost 5 bases and J 5 bases, leaving 25 bases between the germline ends. This CDR3 spans 17 amino acids. CDR3 residues: CASSVGDVKPWLHEQYF. The CDR3 bases are TGTGCCAGCAGCGTGGGCGACGTTAAGCCCTGGTTACACGAGCAGTACTTC.

This clone occurred once. The chain is built from TRBV12-3 or TRBV12-4 and TRBJ2-3; D is ambiguous. The CDR3 is 11 residues long. Trimming pared 3 bases from V and 6 bases from J, leaving 4 bases between. This CDR3 is CASSFLDTQYF. CDR3 sequence (DNA): TGTGCCAGCAGTTTCTTGGATACGCAGTATTTT.

The chain carries TRBV5-1 and TRBJ2-1; possibly TRBD2 for D (6 bases). Trimming cost V 0 bases and J 10 bases, with 14 bases left between them. The CDR3 is 14 amino acids. Per germline, CDR1 SGHRS and CDR2 YFSETQ. The CDR3, as DNA: TGCGCCAGCAGCTTGGTCCAGGGAGGCTACGAGCAGTTCTTC. Protein sequence: CASSLVQGGYEQFF.

The rearrangement uses TRBV19 and TRBJ2-3; D is perhaps TRBD1 (6 bases). CDR3 size: 14 residues. CDR1 is LNHDA and CDR2 is SQIVND in the germline V gene (reference sequence). The germline V and J ends were trimmed by 8 bases and 1 base, with 13 bases remaining between them. As DNA, the CDR3 is TGTGCCAGTCAACAGGGACCACGCACAGATACGCAGTATTTT. Protein: CASQQGPRTDTQYF. Drawing the rest from reference TRBV19 and TRBJ2-3, the complete variable domain is DGGITQSPKYLFRKEGQNVTLSCEQNLNHDAMYWYRQDPGQGLRLIYYSQIVNDFQKGDIAEGYSVSREKKESFPLTVTSAQKNPTAFYLCASQQGPRTDTQYFGPGTRLTVL.

This clone has more than one count but fewer than ten. V and J are TRBV3-1 (or the pseudogene TRBV3-2) and TRBJ2-1; 12 bases are shared with TRBD2. This CDR3 region has 16 residues. V trimming: 2 bases; J trimming: 7 bases; junction bases outside the gene matches: 6. Germline V gene data show CDR1 as LGHDT and CDR2 as YNNKEL (reference sequence). The CDR3 reads CASSQKLAGGRNEQFF. DNA for the CDR3: TGTGCCAGCAGCCAAAAGCTAGCGGGAGGGAGAAATGAGCAGTTCTTC.

J is TRBJ2-5 and V is TRBV29-1; D perhaps matches TRBD2 (5 bases). From germline, CDR1 is SQVTM and CDR2 ANQGSEA. CDR3 length: 15 residues. The V gene lost 2 bases and the J gene lost 7 bases, with 20 bases spanning the gap. The CDR3 DNA follows: TGCAGCGTTGAATGGAGGTCGGATTTCCTCGGGACCCAGTACTTC. This encodes CSVEWRSDFLGTQYF.

This clone was seen just once. V usage is TRBV19 and J usage is TRBJ2-7, with 11 bases fitting TRBD1. V lost 5 bases and J lost 5; bases outside the gene matches: 8. Looked up from germline, CDR1 is LNHDA and CDR2 is SQIVND (reference sequence). CDR3 length equals 15 residues. The CDR3 nucleotides read TGTGCCAGTAGTGTCGGACAGGGGGCGATCAACGAGCAGTACTTC. Amino acid sequence: CASSVGQGAINEQYF.

This sequence joins TRBV12-2 and TRBJ2-3; the DNA was not compared with TRBD2, the D call given in the table. TRBV12-2 is assigned pseudogene status. The CDR3 runs 14 residues. DNA for the CDR3: TGTGCAAGTCGCACCCTAGGAAGCACAGATACGCAGTATTTT. Protein product: CASRTLGSTDTQYF.

The rearrangement joins TRBV6-5 to TRBJ2-3; D might be TRBD1 (6 bases). Germline V gene data show CDR1 as MNHEY and CDR2 as SVGAGI. V was cut by 6 bases and J by 0 bases, with 10 bases left in between. The CDR3 runs 14 residues. The CDR3 here is CASRAGQSTDTQYF. In DNA form, the CDR3 reads TGTGCCAGCAGGGCCGGACAGAGCACAGATACGCAGTATTTT.

The CDR3 DNA is TGTGCCAGCAGTCCCCGACAGGCCCCCAATGAGCAGTTCTTC. Translation: CASSPRQAPNEQFF. The chain is built from TRBV27 and TRBJ2-1; tentative D call: TRBD1 (6 bases). Germline V gene lookup returns CDR1 MNHEY and CDR2 SMNVEV (reference sequence). V lost 5 bases to trimming and J lost 6 bases, with 14 bases between them. The CDR3 covers 14 residues.

The CDR3: CASSQIAGLQGTGELFF. The CDR3 DNA reads as TGTGCCAGCAGCCAAATAGCGGGACTCCAGGGGACCGGGGAGCTGTTTTTT. The chain uses TRBV3-1 (or the pseudogene TRBV3-2) and TRBJ2-2; 8 bases fit TRBD2. Germline CDR1 and CDR2: LGHDT and YNNKEL (reference sequence). V lost 2 bases and J lost 5; bases outside the gene matches: 10. CDR3 length equals 17 residues.

V is TRBV2 and J is TRBJ2-7; D is ambiguous. CDR3 length: 12 amino acids. The germline V gene encodes CDR1 SNHLY and CDR2 FYNNEI. V was clipped by 5 bases and J by 9 bases, with 14 bases between them. CDR3 protein: CASSWSAPGQYF. For the CDR3, the DNA is TGTGCCAGCAGTTGGTCCGCCCCAGGGCAGTACTTC.

V and J are TRBV5-1 and TRBJ2-3; 11 positions agree with TRBD2. The V gene end was trimmed by 1 base and the J gene end by 6 bases; junction bases not matched to a gene: 4. Germline V gives CDR1 SGHRS, CDR2 YFSETQ. CDR3 length equals 15 residues. CDR3 DNA sequence: TGCGCCAGCAGCTTGACTAGCGGGAGCGTGGATACGCAGTATTTT. This sequence encodes CASSLTSGSVDTQYF.

The rearrangement links TRBV5-8 to TRBJ2-1; 9 bases line up with TRBD1. Trimming took 0 bases from V and 8 from J; bases not matched to a gene: 9. Germline V gene lookup returns CDR1 SGHTS and CDR2 YDEGEE. The CDR3 contains 16 residues. The CDR3 nucleotides read TGTGCCAGCAGCTTGGGGATGGGACAGGGCATCGATGAGCAGTTCTTC. It encodes CASSLGMGQGIDEQFF.

The rearrangement uses TRBV6-1 and TRBJ1-2; no reliable D call. Germline CDR1 is MNHNS and CDR2 is SASEGT. V dropped 3 bases and J dropped 8 bases, with 16 bases sitting between them. CDR3 length equals 14 residues. The CDR3 sequence: CASSDPATARGYTF. For the CDR3, the DNA is TGTGCCAGCAGTGACCCGGCCACCGCGCGGGGCTACACCTTC.

The V gene is TRBV29-1, the J gene TRBJ2-1; TRBD1 is a possible D gene (6 bases). Germline-derived CDR1 and CDR2 are SQVTM and ANQGSEA. The CDR3 runs 16 residues. The germline V and J ends were trimmed by 3 bases and 6 bases, with 21 bases remaining between them. This CDR3 is CSVDPSPWTELNEQFF. CDR3 nucleotide sequence: TGCAGCGTTGATCCCTCCCCGTGGACAGAACTCAATGAGCAGTTCTTC.

This clone was seen just once. The V and J genes are TRBV5-5 and TRBJ2-3; D is perhaps TRBD2 (6 bases). The CDR3 covers 15 residues. V lost 1 base to trimming and J lost 2 bases, with 11 bases between them. Germline loops: CDR1 SGHKS, CDR2 YYEKEE (reference sequence). CDR3 in amino acids: CASSLFGGPTDTQYF. For the CDR3, the DNA is TGTGCCAGCAGCTTGTTCGGGGGACCCACAGATACGCAGTATTTT. The full variable domain, rest sourced from reference TRBV5-5 and TRBJ2-3, is DAGVTQSPTHLIKTRGQQVTLRCSPISGHKSVSWYQQVLGQGPQFIFQYYEKEERGRGNFPDRFSARQFPNYSSELNVNALLLGDSALYLCASSLFGGPTDTQYFGPGTRLTVL.